Below are 28 T cell receptor beta chains sequenced from a single sample in a study of tumor-infiltrating lymphocytes in primary liver carcinoma. Germline DNA was also extracted, and blood RNA was taken from unsorted whole blood. A primer in the constant region served to generate TCR beta cDNA from approximately 460 ng of total RNA. Three nested multiplex PCR rounds, a slightly modified ARM-PCR, produced the libraries for TCR beta. The two initial PCR rounds, roughly 9 cycles each, used TRBV1-TRBV30 forward and C-beta reverse primers. TCRdb re-called the multiplex PCR reads with MiXCR, one entry per CDR3 protein. The sample contains fewer than 400,000 distinct CDR3 sequences, roughly 60% of which appear only once. The sequenced material came from peripheral blood. Source of these receptors: a woman in her twenties or thirties with primary liver carcinoma and hepatitis B virus infection.

This chain connects TRBV6-2 or TRBV6-3 to TRBJ2-3; the match to TRBD1 covers 9 bases. CDR3 size: 15 residues. Germline assignment: CDR1 MNHEY and CDR2 SVGEGT. V trimming: 2 bases; J trimming: 1 base; junction bases outside the gene matches: 1. Here the CDR3 reads CASSYRTGGTDTQYF. Here the CDR3 DNA reads TGTGCCAGCAGTTACAGGACAGGGGGCACAGATACGCAGTATTTT.

This clonotype turned up a few times. The V gene is TRBV4-2, the J gene TRBJ2-1; D perhaps matches TRBD2 (6 bases). Per the germline V gene, CDR1 is LGHNA and CDR2 is YNFKEQ. Trimming cost V 5 bases and J 9 bases, with 17 bases left between them. This CDR3 spans 14 amino acids. CDR3: CASSGRLTVPEQFF. CDR3 in DNA: TGTGCCAGCAGCGGGAGGCTCACCGTCCCTGAGCAGTTCTTC.

Worth noting for this clonotype: The junction shows a germline mismatch at one end, possibly a read error. The chain employs TRBV11-2 and TRBJ2-3; possible D gene TRBD2, 7 bases. The germline CDR1 and CDR2 sequences are SGHAT and FQNNGV. The CDR3 covers 15 residues. The CDR3 DNA sequence: TGTGCCAGCAGCCAGGGGCTAGCGGCCACAGATAGGCAGTATTTT. This gives the protein CASSQGLAATDRQYF.

As for this clonotype: The CDR3 ends on some other residue instead of the conserved phenylalanine or tryptophan, so this is likely a read error. This rearrangement joins TRBV4-1 to TRBJ2-1; D is perhaps TRBD1 (5 bases). From germline, CDR1 is MGHRA and CDR2 YSYEKL. This CDR3 region has 15 residues. V dropped 1 base and J dropped 4 bases, with 11 bases sitting between them. CDR3 in amino acids: CASSQGLRTYNEQFL. CDR3 DNA: TGCGCCAGCAGCCAAGGCCTGAGGACATACAATGAGCAGTTCTTA.

Concerning this clonotype itself: This clone may be a read error of a much larger clone one base away. The chain combines TRBV11-2 with TRBJ2-1, with TRBD1 matching over 7 bases. V trimming: 1 base; J trimming: 9 bases; junction bases outside the gene matches: 9. The CDR3 consists of 15 residues. Germline V lookup: CDR1 SGHAT, CDR2 FQNNGV. The CDR3: CASSLGRSSGGEQFF. In nucleotides, the CDR3 is TGTGCCAGCAGCTTAGGGAGATCTTCAGGGGGTGAGCAGTTCTTC.

A word on this clonotype: A much larger clone is a single base away; this may be a read error. The chain recombines TRBV6-1 with TRBJ2-7; unclear D gene. From germline, CDR1 is MNHNS and CDR2 SASEGT. V was pared by 7 bases and J by 5 bases, with 12 bases between. CDR3 size: 12 residues. This CDR3 reads CASKRQSDEQYF. CDR3 nucleotides: TGTGCCAGCAAACGGCAGAGCGACGAGCAGTACTTC.

This chain uses TRBV12-3 or TRBV12-4 with TRBJ2-3; 11 bases fit TRBD1. This CDR3 has 15 amino acids. Unmatched junction bases numbered 9, after V lost 6 bases and J lost 7 bases. CDR3 loop: CASSSDRGLRNTQYF. As DNA, the CDR3 is TGTGCCAGCAGCTCGGACAGGGGGCTACGAAATACGCAGTATTTT.

With respect to this clonotype: One end of the junction fails to match germline, which may point to a read error. J is TRBJ2-7 and V is TRBV11-2; 8 nucleotides match TRBD2. CDR1 and CDR2 from the germline V gene are SGHAT and FQNNGV. This CDR3 is 14 amino acids long. DNA of the CDR3: TGTGACAGCATCCCCACCGGGGGGGCGTACGAGCAGTACTTC. Protein product: CDSIPTGGAYEQYF.

Concerning this clonotype: An end of the junction does not agree with germline; a read error may underlie this. The chain uses TRBV11-2 and TRBJ2-1; the D gene is possibly TRBD2 (5 bases). Germline CDR1 reads SGHAT; CDR2 reads FQNNGV. This CDR3 is built from 11 residues. The CDR3 is CASSFGGEQFF. As DNA, the CDR3 is TGTGCCAGCAGCTTTGGAGGTGAGCAGTTTTTC.

A note on this clonotype: A much larger clone is a single base away; this may be a read error. The V and J genes are TRBV6-5 and TRBJ2-2, with unresolved D. The CDR3 is 15 residues long. From germline, CDR1 is MNHEY and CDR2 SVGAGI. DNA for the CDR3: TGTGCCAGCAATCTAGATCCCGCGAACACCAGGGAGCTGTTTTTT. This encodes CASNLDPANTRELFF.

The J gene is TRBJ1-3, the V gene TRBV12-3 or TRBV12-4, with D uncertain. The CDR3 consists of 15 residues. The V end was cut by 6 bases, the J end by 3 bases, with 15 bases between. The CDR3 region is CASSFGAEHGNTIYF. CDR3 nucleotides: TGTGCCAGCAGCTTCGGCGCGGAGCATGGAAACACCATATATTTT.

About this clonotype: Possible read error: a much larger clone is one base away. The chain employs TRBV6-1 and TRBJ1-1; no reliable D call. CDR1 is MNHNS, CDR2 SASEGT, per germline. There are 13 residues in the CDR3. The CDR3: CASNEEMNTEAFF. The CDR3 DNA reads as TGTGCCAGCAATGAAGAAATGAACACTGAAGCTTTCTTT.

V and J are TRBV7-9 and TRBJ2-7, with 9 bases lining up with TRBD2. CDR3 length equals 16 residues. The trim removed 5 bases at V and 5 bases at J, leaving 13 bases unmatched. Germline CDR1 reads SEHNR; CDR2 reads FQNEAQ (reference sequence). CDR3 bases: TGTGCCAGCAGCCCATCGGCCAGGACTAGCGTCGACGAGCAGTACTTC. Amino acids: CASSPSARTSVDEQYF. The full variable domain, rest sourced from reference TRBV7-9 and TRBJ2-7, is DTGVSQNPRHKITKRGQNVTFRCDPISEHNRLYWYRQTLGQGPEFLTYFQNEAQLEKSRLLSDRFSAERPKGSFSTLEIQRTEQGDSAMYLCASSPSARTSVDEQYFGPGTRLTVT.

This clonotype was seen only a few times. This chain uses TRBV12-3 or TRBV12-4 with TRBJ2-2; 10 nucleotides line up with TRBD2. V gave up 5 bases and J gave up 5 bases; unmatched junction bases: 14. The CDR3 covers 18 residues. The CDR3 is CASSLLGLAGDSTGELFF. The CDR3 DNA follows: TGTGCCAGCAGTCTTTTAGGGCTAGCGGGAGACTCTACCGGGGAGCTGTTTTTT.

About this clonotype itself: The junction differs from germline at one of its ends, possibly a read error. This sequence joins TRBV14 and TRBJ1-2; possibly TRBD1 for D (5 bases). Per germline, CDR1 SGHDN and CDR2 FVKESK. The CDR3 consists of 10 residues. The CDR3 is CASSQVRGPF. CDR3 DNA sequence: TGTGCCAGCAGCCAAGTTAGGGGACCCTTC.

As concerns this clonotype: Since no conserved phenylalanine or tryptophan closes the CDR3, a read error is the likely cause. The chain links TRBV11-3 to TRBJ1-1; D not certain. This CDR3 comprises 14 residues. Germline CDR1 and CDR2: SGHNT and YENEEA. CDR3 sequence: CASSLSGRASEAFS. CDR3 DNA: TGCGCCAGCAGCTTAAGTGGTAGGGCGTCTGAAGCTTTCTCT.

Note on this clonotype: It may be a read error: a sequence one base away is much more abundant. The chain links TRBV5-6 to TRBJ2-1; possibly TRBD1 for D (5 bases). Germline CDR1 reads SGHDT; CDR2 reads YYEEEE. The V gene lost 5 bases and the J gene lost 8 bases, with 11 bases spanning the gap. CDR3 size: 12 residues. The CDR3 loop is CASSIQGYEQFF. CDR3 in DNA: TGTGCCAGCAGTATCCAGGGATATGAGCAGTTCTTC.

The rearrangement joins TRBV4-2 to TRBJ2-3; 12 nucleotides line up with TRBD2. CDR1 LGHNA and CDR2 YNFKEQ come from the germline V gene. The length of the CDR3 is 18 residues. Losses at the gene ends were 0 bases for V and 4 bases for J; bases not matched to a gene: 8. The CDR3 nucleotides read TGTGCCAGCAGCCAAGAAGTGGCTAGCGGGAGGGGGGCAGATACGCAGTATTTT. Its translation: CASSQEVASGRGADTQYF.

There are many counts of this clonotype. The V and J genes are TRBV29-1 and TRBJ2-7, with D unclear. The CDR3 contains 15 residues. The germline V gene encodes CDR1 SQVTM and CDR2 ANQGSEA. With 4 bases removed from V and 0 bases from J, the gap between germline ends came to 16 bases. CDR3 amino acids: CSVGTRFGVSYEQYF. For the CDR3, the DNA is TGCAGCGTTGGCACAAGGTTTGGAGTCTCCTACGAGCAGTACTTC.

Points on this clonotype: This CDR3 fails to terminate in the conserved phenylalanine or tryptophan, so it likely reflects a read error. This sequence joins TRBV11-2 and TRBJ2-7; TRBD2 agrees at 10 bases. The CDR3 is 14 amino acids. In germline, CDR1 is SGHAT, CDR2 FQNNGV. CDR3: CTSSLDSGGNEQYL. The CDR3 region has the DNA TGTACCAGCAGCTTAGATAGCGGGGGGAATGAGCAGTACCTC.

This clonotype was seen repeatedly, ten times or more. This chain uses TRBV11-2 with TRBJ2-1; 9 nucleotides agree with TRBD2. The CDR3 length is 15 residues. V shed 5 bases, J shed 6 bases, and the junction held 8 bases outside the gene matches. In germline, CDR1 is SGHAT, CDR2 FQNNGV. CDR3 bases: TGTGCCAGCAGCCGTAGCGGGAGTCTAGGCAATGAGCAGTTCTTC. It specifies CASSRSGSLGNEQFF.

A word on this clonotype: The junction differs from germline at one of its ends, possibly a read error. The rearrangement joins TRBV14 to TRBJ2-7, with 8 bases fitting TRBD1. The CDR3 totals 13 residues. In germline, CDR1 is SGHDN, CDR2 FVKESK. CDR3 in DNA: TGTGGCAGCAGCCCGGGACAGGTCCTCGAGCAGTACTTC. This gives the protein CGSSPGQVLEQYF.

The chain links TRBV12-3 or TRBV12-4 to TRBJ2-5; possibly TRBD1 for D (5 bases). CDR3 length equals 15 residues. Trimming left V 3 bases short and J 2 bases short, with 13 bases between. The DNA of the CDR3 is TGTGCCAGCAGTTTTCGGGCAGGGCGACAAGAGACCCAGTACTTC. Translating it yields CASSFRAGRQETQYF.

This clonotype was counted many times. The chain joins TRBV4-3 to TRBJ2-1; D remains ambiguous. The V gene's germline CDR1 is LGHNA and CDR2 YSLEER. Deletions cut 0 bases from V and 0 bases from J, with 9 bases between. There are 16 residues in the CDR3. The CDR3 loop is CASSQEVRSSYNEQFF. CDR3 coding DNA: TGCGCCAGCAGCCAAGAGGTACGGAGCTCCTACAATGAGCAGTTCTTC.

With respect to this clonotype: Just one base apart from a much larger clone, this may be a read error. V usage is TRBV29-1 and J usage is TRBJ1-3, with unresolved D. V gave up 5 bases and J gave up 2 bases, with 4 bases separating them. The CDR3 consists of 11 residues. CDR1 and CDR2 from the germline V gene are SQVTM and ANQGSEA. This CDR3 is CSVNPGNTIYF. In nucleotides, the CDR3 is TGCAGCGTTAACCCTGGAAACACCATATATTTT.

The rearrangement joins TRBV12-3 or TRBV12-4 to TRBJ2-1; 8 bases agree with TRBD2. The ends lost 10 bases at V and 2 bases at J; junction bases unmatched: 7. The CDR3 has 14 residues. DNA of the CDR3: TGTGCCACCATTCCGGGACTAGCCTACAATGAGCAGTTCTTC. Protein sequence: CATIPGLAYNEQFF.

This clonotype was counted only a few times. J is TRBJ2-1 and V is TRBV28, with D possibly matching TRBD1 (6 bases). The CDR3 consists of 13 residues. V gave up 7 bases and J gave up 5 bases, with 12 bases separating them. The germline gives CDR1 MDHEN, CDR2 SYDVKM. The DNA for the CDR3 is TGTGCCAGCAAGCAGGGGCATGACAATGAGCAGTTCTTC. This codes for CASKQGHDNEQFF.

V gene TRBV7-9 combines with J gene TRBJ1-2; the match to TRBD1 covers 10 bases. Germline CDR1 SEHNR, CDR2 FQNEAQ (reference sequence). There are 15 residues in the CDR3. Germline trimming cut 5 bases from V and 4 bases from J; bases unmatched to any gene: 7. The CDR3 spells CASSMTGTGVYGYTF. CDR3 nucleotides: TGTGCCAGCAGCATGACCGGGACAGGGGTCTATGGCTACACCTTC.